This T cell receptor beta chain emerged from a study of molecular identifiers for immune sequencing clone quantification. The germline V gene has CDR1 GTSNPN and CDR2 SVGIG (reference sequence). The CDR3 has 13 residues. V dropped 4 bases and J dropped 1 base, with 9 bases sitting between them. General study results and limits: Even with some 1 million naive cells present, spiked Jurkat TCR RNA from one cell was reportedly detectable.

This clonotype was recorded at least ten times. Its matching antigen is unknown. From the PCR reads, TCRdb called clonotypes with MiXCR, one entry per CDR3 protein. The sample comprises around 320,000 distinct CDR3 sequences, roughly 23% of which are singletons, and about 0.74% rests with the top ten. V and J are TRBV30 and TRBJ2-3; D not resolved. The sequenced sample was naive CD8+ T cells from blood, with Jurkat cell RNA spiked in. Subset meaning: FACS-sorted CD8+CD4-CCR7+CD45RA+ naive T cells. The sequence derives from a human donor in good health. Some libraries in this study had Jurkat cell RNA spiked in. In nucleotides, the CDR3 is TGTGCCTGGAATAGGCAGGGCACAGATACGCAGTATTTT. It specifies CAWNRQGTDTQYF.